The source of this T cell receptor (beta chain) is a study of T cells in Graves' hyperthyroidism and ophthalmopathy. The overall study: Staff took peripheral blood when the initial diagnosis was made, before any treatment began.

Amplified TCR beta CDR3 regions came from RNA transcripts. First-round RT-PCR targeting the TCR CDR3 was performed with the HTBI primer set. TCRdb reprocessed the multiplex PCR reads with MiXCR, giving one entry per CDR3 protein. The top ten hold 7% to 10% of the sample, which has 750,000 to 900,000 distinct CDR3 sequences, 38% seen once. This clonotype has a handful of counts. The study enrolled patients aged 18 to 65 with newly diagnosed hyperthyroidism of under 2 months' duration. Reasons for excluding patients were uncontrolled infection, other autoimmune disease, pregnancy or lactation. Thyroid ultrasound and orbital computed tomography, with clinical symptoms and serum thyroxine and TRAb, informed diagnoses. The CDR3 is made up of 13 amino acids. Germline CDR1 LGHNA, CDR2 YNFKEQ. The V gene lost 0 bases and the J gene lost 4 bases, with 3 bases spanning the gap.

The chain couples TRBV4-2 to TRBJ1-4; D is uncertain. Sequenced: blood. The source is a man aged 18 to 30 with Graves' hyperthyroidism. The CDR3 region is CASSQEGNEKLFF. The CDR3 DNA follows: TGTGCCAGCAGCCAAGAGGGTAATGAAAAACTGTTTTTT.